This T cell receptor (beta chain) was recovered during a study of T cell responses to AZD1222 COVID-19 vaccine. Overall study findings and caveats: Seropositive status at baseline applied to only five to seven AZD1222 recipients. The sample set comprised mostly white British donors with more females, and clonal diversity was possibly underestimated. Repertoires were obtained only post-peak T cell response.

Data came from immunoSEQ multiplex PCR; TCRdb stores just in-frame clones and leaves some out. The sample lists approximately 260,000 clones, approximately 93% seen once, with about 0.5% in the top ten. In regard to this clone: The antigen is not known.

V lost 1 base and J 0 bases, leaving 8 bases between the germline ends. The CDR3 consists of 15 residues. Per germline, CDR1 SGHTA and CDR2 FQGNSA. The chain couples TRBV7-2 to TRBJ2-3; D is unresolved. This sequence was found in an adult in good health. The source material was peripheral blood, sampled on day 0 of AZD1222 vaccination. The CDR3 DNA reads TGTGCCAGCAGCTTAGTCCAGATTAGCACAGATACGCAGTATTTT. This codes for CASSLVQISTDTQYF.